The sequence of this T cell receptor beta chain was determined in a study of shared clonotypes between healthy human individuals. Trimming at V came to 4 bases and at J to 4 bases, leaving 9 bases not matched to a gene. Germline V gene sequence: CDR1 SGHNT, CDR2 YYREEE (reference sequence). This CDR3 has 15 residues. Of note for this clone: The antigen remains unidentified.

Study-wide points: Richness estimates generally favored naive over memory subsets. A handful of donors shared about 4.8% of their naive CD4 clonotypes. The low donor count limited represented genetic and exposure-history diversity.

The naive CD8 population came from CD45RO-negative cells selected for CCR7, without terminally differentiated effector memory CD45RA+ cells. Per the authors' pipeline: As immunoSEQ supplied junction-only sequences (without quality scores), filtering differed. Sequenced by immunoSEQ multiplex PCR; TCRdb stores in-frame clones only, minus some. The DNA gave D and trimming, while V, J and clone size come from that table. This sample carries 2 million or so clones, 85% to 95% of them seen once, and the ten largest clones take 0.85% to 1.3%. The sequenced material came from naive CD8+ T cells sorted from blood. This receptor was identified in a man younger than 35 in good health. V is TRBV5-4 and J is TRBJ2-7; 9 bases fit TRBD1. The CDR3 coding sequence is TGTGCCAGCAGCCCCGCGGGACAGGGACTATACGAGCAGTACTTC. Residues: CASSPAGQGLYEQYF.